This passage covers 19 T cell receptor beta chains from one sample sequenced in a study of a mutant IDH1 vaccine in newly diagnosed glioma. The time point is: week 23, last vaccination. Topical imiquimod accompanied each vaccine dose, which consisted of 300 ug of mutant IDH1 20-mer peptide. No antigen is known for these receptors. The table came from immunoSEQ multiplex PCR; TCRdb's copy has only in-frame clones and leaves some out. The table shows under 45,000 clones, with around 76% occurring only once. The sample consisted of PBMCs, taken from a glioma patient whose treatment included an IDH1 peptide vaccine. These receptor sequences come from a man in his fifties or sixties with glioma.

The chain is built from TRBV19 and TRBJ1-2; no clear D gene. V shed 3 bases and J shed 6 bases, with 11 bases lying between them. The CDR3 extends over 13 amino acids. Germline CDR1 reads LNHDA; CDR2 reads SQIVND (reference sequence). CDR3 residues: CASSIGQADGYTF. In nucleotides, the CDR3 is TGTGCCAGTAGTATCGGGCAGGCAGATGGCTACACCTTC. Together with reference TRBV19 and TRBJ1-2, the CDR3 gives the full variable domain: DGGITQSPKYLFRKEGQNVTLSCEQNLNHDAMYWYRQDPGQGLRLIYYSQIVNDFQKGDIAEGYSVSREKKESFPLTVTSAQKNPTAFYLCASSIGQADGYTFGSGTRLTVV.

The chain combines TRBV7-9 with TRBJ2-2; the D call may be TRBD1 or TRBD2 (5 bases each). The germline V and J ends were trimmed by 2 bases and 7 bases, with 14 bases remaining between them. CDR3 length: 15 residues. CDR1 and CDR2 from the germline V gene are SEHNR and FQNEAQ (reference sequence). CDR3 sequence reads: CASSLRGPLSGELFF. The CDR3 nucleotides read TGTGCCAGCAGCTTAAGGGGACCCCTTAGCGGGGAGCTGTTTTTT.

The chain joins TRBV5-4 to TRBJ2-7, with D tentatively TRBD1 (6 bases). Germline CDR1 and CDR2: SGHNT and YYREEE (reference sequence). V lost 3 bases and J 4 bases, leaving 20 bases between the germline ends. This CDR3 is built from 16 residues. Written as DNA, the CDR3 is TGTGCCAGCAGCTCCGGGACACCCCCTGGAGTGTACGAGCAGTACTTC. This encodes CASSSGTPPGVYEQYF.

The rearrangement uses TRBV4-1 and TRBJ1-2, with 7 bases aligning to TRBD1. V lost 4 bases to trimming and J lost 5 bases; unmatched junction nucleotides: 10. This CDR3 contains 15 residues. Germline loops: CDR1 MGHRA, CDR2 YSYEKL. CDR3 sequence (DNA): TGCGCCAGCAGCCCGGCGGAGGGACAGAGATATGGCTACACCTTC. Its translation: CASSPAEGQRYGYTF.

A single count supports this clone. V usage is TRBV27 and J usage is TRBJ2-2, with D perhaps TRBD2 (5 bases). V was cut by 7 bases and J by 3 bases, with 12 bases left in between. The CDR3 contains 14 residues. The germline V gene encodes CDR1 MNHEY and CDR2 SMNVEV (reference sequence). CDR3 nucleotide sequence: TGTGCCAGCATATTAACCGGGGACACCGGGGAGCTGTTTTTT. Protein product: CASILTGDTGELFF.

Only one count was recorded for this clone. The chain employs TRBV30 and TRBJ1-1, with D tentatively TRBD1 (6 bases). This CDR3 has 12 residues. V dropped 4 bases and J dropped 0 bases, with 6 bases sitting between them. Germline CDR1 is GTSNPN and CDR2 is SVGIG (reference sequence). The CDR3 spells CAWNRVNTEAFF. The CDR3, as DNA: TGTGCCTGGAACAGGGTGAACACTGAAGCTTTCTTT.

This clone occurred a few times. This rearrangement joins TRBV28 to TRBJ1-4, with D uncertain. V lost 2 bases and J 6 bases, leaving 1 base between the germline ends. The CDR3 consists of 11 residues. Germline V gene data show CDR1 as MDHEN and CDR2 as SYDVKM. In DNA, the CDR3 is TGTGCCAGCAGTTTAGATGAAAAACTGTTTTTT. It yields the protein CASSLDEKLFF.

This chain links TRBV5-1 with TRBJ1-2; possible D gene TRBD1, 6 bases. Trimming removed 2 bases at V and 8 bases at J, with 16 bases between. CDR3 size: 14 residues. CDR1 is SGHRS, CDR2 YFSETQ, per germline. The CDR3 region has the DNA TGCGCCAGCAGCTTTGAAGCAGGGGTGAAAGGCTACACCTTC. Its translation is CASSFEAGVKGYTF.

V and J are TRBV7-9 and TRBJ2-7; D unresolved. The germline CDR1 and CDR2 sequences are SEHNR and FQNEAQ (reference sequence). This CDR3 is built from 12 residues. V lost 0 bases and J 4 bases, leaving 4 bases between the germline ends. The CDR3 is CASSLAAYEQYF. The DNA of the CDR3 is TGTGCCAGCAGCTTAGCGGCTTACGAGCAGTACTTC.

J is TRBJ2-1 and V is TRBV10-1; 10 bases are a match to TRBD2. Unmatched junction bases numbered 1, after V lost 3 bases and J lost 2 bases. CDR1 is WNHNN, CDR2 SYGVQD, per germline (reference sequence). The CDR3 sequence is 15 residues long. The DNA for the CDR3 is TGCGCCAGCAGTGAAGCGGGGGGGCCCTACAATGAGCAGTTCTTC. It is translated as CASSEAGGPYNEQFF.

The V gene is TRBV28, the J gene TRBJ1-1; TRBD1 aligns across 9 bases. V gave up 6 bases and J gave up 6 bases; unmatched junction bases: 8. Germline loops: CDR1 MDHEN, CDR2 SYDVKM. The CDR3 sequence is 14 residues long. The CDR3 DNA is TGTGCCAGCAGGAGGACAGGGGCCGGCTCTGAAGCTTTCTTT. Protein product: CASRRTGAGSEAFF.

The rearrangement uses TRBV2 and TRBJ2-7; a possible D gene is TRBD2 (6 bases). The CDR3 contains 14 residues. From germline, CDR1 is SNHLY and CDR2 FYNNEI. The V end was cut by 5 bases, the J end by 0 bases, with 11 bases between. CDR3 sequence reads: CASSSGSLSYEQYF. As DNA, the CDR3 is TGTGCCAGCAGTTCCGGGAGCCTCTCCTACGAGCAGTACTTC.

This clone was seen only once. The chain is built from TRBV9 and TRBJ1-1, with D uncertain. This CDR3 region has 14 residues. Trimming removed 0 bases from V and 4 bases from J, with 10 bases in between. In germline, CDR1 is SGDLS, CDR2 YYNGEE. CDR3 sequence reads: CASSVGVGFTEAFF. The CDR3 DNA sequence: TGTGCCAGCAGCGTAGGGGTAGGATTCACTGAAGCTTTCTTT.

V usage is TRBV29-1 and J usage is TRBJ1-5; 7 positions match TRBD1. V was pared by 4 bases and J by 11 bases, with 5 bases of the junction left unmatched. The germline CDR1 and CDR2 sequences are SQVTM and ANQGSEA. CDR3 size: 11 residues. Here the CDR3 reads CSVGGDRTQHF. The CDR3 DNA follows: TGCAGCGTTGGGGGGGACAGAACCCAGCATTTT.

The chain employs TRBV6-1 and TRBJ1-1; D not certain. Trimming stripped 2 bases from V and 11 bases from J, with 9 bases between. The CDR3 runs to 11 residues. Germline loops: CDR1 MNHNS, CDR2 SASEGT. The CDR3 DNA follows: TGTGCCAGCAGTGAAACAGTCCAGGCTTTCTTT. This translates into CASSETVQAFF.

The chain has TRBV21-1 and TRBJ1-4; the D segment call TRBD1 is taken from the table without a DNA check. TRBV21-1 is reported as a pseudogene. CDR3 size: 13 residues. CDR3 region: CAAVGRGPEKLFF. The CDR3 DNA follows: TGTGCCGCTGTAGGCAGGGGGCCAGAAAAACTGTTTTTT.

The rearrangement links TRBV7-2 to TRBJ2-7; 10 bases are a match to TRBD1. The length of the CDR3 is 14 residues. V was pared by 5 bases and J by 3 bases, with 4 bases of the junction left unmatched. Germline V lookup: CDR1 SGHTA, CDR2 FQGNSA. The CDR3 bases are TGTGCCAGCAGCCCGACAGGGGGCAACTACGAGCAGTACTTC. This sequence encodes CASSPTGGNYEQYF.

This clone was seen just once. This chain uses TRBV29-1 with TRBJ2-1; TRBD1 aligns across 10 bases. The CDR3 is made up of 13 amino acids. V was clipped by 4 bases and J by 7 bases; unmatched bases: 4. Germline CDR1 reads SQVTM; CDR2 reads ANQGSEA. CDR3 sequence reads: CSVAGQGFNEQFF. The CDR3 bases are TGCAGCGTTGCGGGACAGGGGTTTAATGAGCAGTTCTTC.

The CDR3 DNA follows: TGTGCCAGCAGCGCATTAGAGAACACCGGGGAGCTGTTTTTT. This encodes CASSALENTGELFF. The rearrangement links TRBV2 to TRBJ2-2; unclear D gene. Germline values: CDR1 SNHLY, CDR2 FYNNEI. This CDR3 has 14 amino acids. V dropped 6 bases and J dropped 1 base, with 9 bases sitting between them.